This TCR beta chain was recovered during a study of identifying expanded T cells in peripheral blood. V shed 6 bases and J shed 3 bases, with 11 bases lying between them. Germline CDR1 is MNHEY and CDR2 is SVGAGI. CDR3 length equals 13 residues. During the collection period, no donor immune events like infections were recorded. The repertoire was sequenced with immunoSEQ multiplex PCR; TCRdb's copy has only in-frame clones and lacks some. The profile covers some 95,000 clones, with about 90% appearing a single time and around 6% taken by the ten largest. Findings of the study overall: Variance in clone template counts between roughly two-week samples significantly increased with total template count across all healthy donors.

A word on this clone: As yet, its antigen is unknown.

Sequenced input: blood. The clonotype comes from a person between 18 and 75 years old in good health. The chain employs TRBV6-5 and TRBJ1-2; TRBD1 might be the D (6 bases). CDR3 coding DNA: TGTGCCAGCAGACAACAGGGATACTATGGCTACACCTTC. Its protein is CASRQQGYYGYTF.